This is a list of T cell receptor beta chains from one sample in a study of blood T cell repertoires in COVID-19. Using immunoSEQ multiplex PCR, the repertoire was profiled, and TCRdb retains in-frame clones only, with some absent. The sample includes roughly 50,000 clones, about 89% of them seen just once. The specimen sequenced was peripheral blood. These receptors all stem from a woman aged 60-75 years with active COVID-19. Each CDR3 is given with its conserved first and last residue.

v_call cdr3_aa
TRBV18 CASSPLPADIQYF
TRBV4-1 CASSQAQDSATHYGYTF
TRBV5-4 CASSGVGGPLDTQYF
TRBV5-6 CASSHPGTDSPLHF
TRBV19 CASSSYSGGTGNQPQHF
TRBV5-4 CASSLAGRGFSGNTIYF
TRBV19 CASSIDSQETQYF
TRBV2 CASSGYLGVIGEQYF
TRBV24-1 CATSENDPSYNEQFF
TRBV4-2 CASSYGTHIRSGELFF
TRBV3-1/TRBV3-2 CASSQWANSAQYF
TRBV19 CASSFYGTALSSNQPQHF
TRBV5-4 CASSVQGAGEQFF
TRBV5-4 CASSSGTDSYEQYF